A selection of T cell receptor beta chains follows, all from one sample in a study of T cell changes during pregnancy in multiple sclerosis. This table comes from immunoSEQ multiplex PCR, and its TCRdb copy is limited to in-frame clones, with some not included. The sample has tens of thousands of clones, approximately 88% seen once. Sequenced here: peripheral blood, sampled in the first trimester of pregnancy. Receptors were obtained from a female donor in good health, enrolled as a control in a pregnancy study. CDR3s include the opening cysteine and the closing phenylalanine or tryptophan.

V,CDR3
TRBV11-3,CASSARGTANTEAFF
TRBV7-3,CASSLKGGQPQHF
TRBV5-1,CASSPRPGLAGTYEQYF
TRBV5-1,CASSLPRGSGANVLTF
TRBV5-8,CASSLALARDRGNEQYF
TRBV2,CATRGTIPYEQYF
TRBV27,CASRYRERLTDTQYF
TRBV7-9,CASSLLQGRDNEQFF
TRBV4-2,CASSPGEASGKLNTGELFF
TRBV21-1,CASSTPLGRGHSPLHF
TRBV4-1,CASSPPGLAGITGELFF
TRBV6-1,CASSELAGSSYEQYF
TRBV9,CASSVATWAGEQYF
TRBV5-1,CASSWGAHSYEQYF
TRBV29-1,CSVWTSVGGGVEQYF
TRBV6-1,CASIETNTEAFF
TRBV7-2,CASSLSGRSDEQYF
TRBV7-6,CASSPRTVINTGELFF
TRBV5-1,CASSYGTGVSYEQYF
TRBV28,CASSLWTSGRAGEGEQFF
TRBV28,CASSLSSGFTYEQYF
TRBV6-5,CASSKTEADTQYF
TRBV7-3,CASSSGGRYGYTF
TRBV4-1,CASSQGRYGGGDGYTF
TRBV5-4,CASSSWGGSIGSPLHF
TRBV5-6,CASSLGTGDNEKLFF
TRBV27,CASSFTTGNYGYTF
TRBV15,CATSRQPGASGANVLTF
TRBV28,CASSLTHRGDGYTF
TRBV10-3,CAIRVLGQGRLSGANVLTF
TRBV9,CASSVGQGANTGELFF
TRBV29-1,CSVENDKDRDYGYTF
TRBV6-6,CASSFTSGIGYNEQFF
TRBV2,CASPSSGGRGTGELFF
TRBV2,CASSLAGVPYEQYF
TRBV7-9,CASSPPQSGNTIYF
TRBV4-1,CASSDTRGTDTQYF
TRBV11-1,CASSANRDYEQYF
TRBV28,CASSLVRNSNQPQHF
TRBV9,CASSPRSGTQYF
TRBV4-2,CASSQEGPAKNIQYF
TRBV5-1,CASSPWGAGGTEAFF
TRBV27,CASSWDSSMNTEAFF
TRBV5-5,CASSQTAGAYTGELFF
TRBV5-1,CASSRGTGVPGELFF
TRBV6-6,CATLLGGARTDTQYF
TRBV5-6,CASSSRATIYF
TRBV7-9,CASSLGPREDEQYF
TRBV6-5,CASSYSPRAETEAFF
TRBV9,CASSVDLGGGLQETQYF
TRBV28,CASPPRGISNQPQHF
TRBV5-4,CASSRTGNKNTEAFF
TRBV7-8,CASLQGANTEAFF
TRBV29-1,CSVERGLAEQFF
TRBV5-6,CASSEIAVSSYNEQFF
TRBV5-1,CASSLFGAGDTQYF
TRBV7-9,CASSPGQGNEAFF